This T cell receptor beta chain originates from a study of human T cells and chemical hapten exposure. Whole-study results and caveats: Donor immune responses may differ from healthy people's, since all donors had alopecia.

In this sample, this clonotype turned up once. Its antigen is unidentified. This CDR3 is built from 16 residues. V was cut by 4 bases and J by 0 bases, with 13 bases left in between. CDR1 is SGHTS, CDR2 YDEGEE, per germline. Time point: patch test 2, 6 weeks after DPC sensitization. Specified treatment: therapeutic diphenylcyclopropenone sensitization with weekly scalp DPC. Each CDR3 protein gets one entry after TCRdb re-called the RACE reads with MiXCR. The sample has about 110,000 distinct CDR3 sequences; about a tenth are singletons. Here the sequenced sample was whole blood, taken in connection with sensitization to the hapten diphenylcyclopropenone (DPC). The chain carries TRBV5-8 and TRBJ2-2; D might be TRBD2 (5 bases). This receptor was taken from a middle-aged woman with alopecia areata. Some clones in this sample may be carry-over from other donors' samples. The CDR3 DNA reads as TGTGCCAGCAGCATAGCGACCTCGGCGAACACCGGGGAGCTGTTTTTT. This translates into CASSIATSANTGELFF.